This TCR beta chain was found in a study of human T cells and chemical hapten exposure. Overall study: Each patient's scalp received weekly diphenylcyclopropenone throughout the roughly 23-week study. Study-wide results and caveats: It was expanded TCRs that formed significantly more large CDR3 similarity clusters than controls did.

This CDR3 contains 14 residues. V was clipped by 3 bases and J by 10 bases; unmatched bases: 7. The germline V gene encodes CDR1 SGDLS and CDR2 YYNGEE. Described time point: pre-sensitization, week 0. Regarding treatment: therapeutic diphenylcyclopropenone sensitization with weekly scalp DPC. MiXCR, run by TCRdb on the RACE reads, gives a single entry per CDR3 protein. The sample has roughly 100,000 distinct CDR3 sequences; less than 15% are singletons. Remarks on this clonotype: What it recognizes is unknown.

The chain recombines TRBV9 with TRBJ1-6; TRBD1 matches at 7 bases. This TCR was sampled from a woman in her forties or fifties with alopecia areata. Some clones in this sample may be carry-over from other donors' samples. The starting material was whole blood, obtained in connection with sensitization to the hapten diphenylcyclopropenone (DPC). DNA of the CDR3: TGTGCCAGCAGCGCGACAGGGCAGAGGTCACCCCTCCACTTT. It codes for CASSATGQRSPLHF.